The rows below give T cell receptor beta chains drawn from one sample of a study of cytomegalovirus exposure and HLA in healthy donors. Here immunoSEQ multiplex PCR was the method, and the copy in TCRdb shows in-frame clones only, minus some. The sample includes roughly 300,000 clones, roughly 90% seen only once; the top ten take around 0.92%. The sample consisted of PBMCs. The receptors originated from a woman aged 18-35 years in good health and CMV-seronegative. CDR3s include the opening cysteine and the closing phenylalanine or tryptophan. The D gene is left open where the match is weak. For some rows the clone size is stated as once, few or many, or as a class when expanded; others skip it.

D gene	V gene	clone size	J gene	CDR3 protein	CDR3 DNA
-	TRBV6-6	-	TRBJ1-5	CASWGPNQPQHF	TGTGCCAGCTGGGGGCCTAATCAGCCCCAGCATTTT
-	TRBV27	-	TRBJ1-2	CASSPRGTGGFYGYTF	TGTGCCAGCAGTCCCCGCGGAACGGGGGGTTTCTATGGCTACACCTTC
-	TRBV7-6	-	TRBJ2-1	CASSQEAHRGYEQFF	TGTGCCAGCAGCCAAGAGGCCCACAGAGGGTATGAGCAGTTCTTC
-	TRBV15	once	TRBJ2-7	CATSILGRGNSYEQYF	TGTGCCACCAGCATCTTGGGGAGGGGGAACTCCTACGAGCAGTACTTC
TRBD2	TRBV6-5	-	TRBJ2-7	CASSSHPLADSYEQYF	TGTGCCAGCAGTTCTCATCCTCTAGCGGACTCCTACGAGCAGTACTTC
-	TRBV7-6	-	TRBJ2-1	CASSSAGPTMTDHRYVEQFF	TGTGCCAGCAGCTCGGCGGGACCCACAATGACCGATCATCGCTACGTAGAGCAGTTCTTC
TRBD2	TRBV2	-	TRBJ2-1	CASRRDYNNEQFF	TGTGCCAGCCGAAGGGACTATAACAATGAGCAGTTCTTC
TRBD1	TRBV5-6	-	TRBJ1-5	CASSLWGQGNQPQHF	TGTGCCAGCAGCTTGTGGGGACAGGGGAATCAGCCCCAGCATTTT
-	TRBV13	-	TRBJ1-1	CASSPPRLNTEAFF	TGTGCCAGCAGCCCACCGAGGCTGAACACTGAAGCTTTCTTT
-	TRBV2	-	TRBJ1-3	CASSEDLGRGNTIYF	TGTGCCAGCAGTGAAGATTTGGGCCGAGGAAACACCATATATTTT
TRBD1	TRBV30	-	TRBJ1-2	CAWRPPGTGVGYTF	TGTGCCTGGAGACCCCCCGGGACAGGGGTCGGCTACACCTTC
-	TRBV25-1	-	TRBJ2-2	CASNREIGELFF	TGTGCCAGCAATCGGGAGATCGGGGAGCTGTTTTTT